This TCR beta chain appears in the sequencing data of a study of graft-versus-host responses after intestinal transplantation (dated by TCRdb to 2020 to 2023). Context from the whole study: The transplants that recipients received were multivisceral, liver-intestinal, or isolated intestinal. Anti-thymocyte globulin induction was given to all recipients, followed by maintenance tacrolimus and steroids for around three years. Graft-versus-host and host-versus-graft alloreactive T cell clones were tracked in the graft, circulation and bone marrow after intestinal transplantation using bulk TCR-beta CDR3 sequencing. To identify alloreactive clones, pre-transplant mixed lymphocyte reaction products were sequenced and then compared with unstimulated pre-transplant donor and recipient T cells. Of the 20 to 30 intestinal transplant recipients enrolled in the cohort, one of whom was a retransplant, a few patients without pretransplant specimens were excluded. Donor T cell macrochimerism was defined as a peak of at least 4% donor T cells among recipient peripheral blood mononuclear cells. Rather than being sequenced by the commercial service, samples from a few later patients were sequenced in-house on an Illumina MiSeq and processed with MiXCR.

The time point label for this specimen denotes: cells obtained before transplantation from donor or recipient. CD3+CD4+ and CD3+CD8+ populations were FACS-sorted from unstimulated pre-transplant donor and recipient cells taken from spleen or lymph nodes. The germline V gene gives CDR1 as SGHRS and CDR2 as YFSETQ. At the junction V is shortened by 5 bases and J by 0 bases, with 7 bases in between. The CDR3 sequence holds 13 residues, the cysteine and phenylalanine included. Of all the DNA, just the CDR3 is kept, 39 bases in frame from base 1. Library creation used the immunoSEQ multiplex PCR assay. For most patients, genomic DNA was isolated with the Qiagen DNeasy Blood and Tissue Kit and sent frozen to Adaptive Biotechnologies for TCR sequencing. Adaptive Biotechnologies carried out high-throughput TCR-beta CDR3 sequencing of genomic DNA for most patients. Processing in the source paper ran as follows. TCR sequencing data for approximately 17 patients were retrieved from Adaptive's ImmunoSEQ software; a few other patients were processed with MiXCR and VDJtools. To correct CD4 versus CD8 sorting errors, any sequence found in both subsets at a frequency ratio below 5:1 was removed. CDR3 nucleotide sequences shared by donor and recipient were removed because the origin of these sequences could not be assigned. To be classed as alloreactive, a clone needed at least 2-fold expansion over unstimulated cells and a minimum CFSE-low frequency of 0.002% (template counts) or 0.001% (read counts). Mappable clones were those detected in sequenced pre-transplant spleen, lymph node, or MLR CFSE-low populations of the donor or recipient. Cumulative frequency of alloreactive clones was calculated as a percentage of all sequences weighted by copy number. What TCRdb holds here is the immuneACCESS table cut down to in-frame rearrangements. Part of the clones is not present; checked against another copy, under half of the missing clones reflect an unresolved V gene, and the others are unexplained. Clone size and the V and J calls come from that table; the DNA yielded D and trimming. The sample has about 130,000 clones on record, around 94% of them singletons. Clones ranked in the top ten supply around 0.15% of the sample.

The research as a whole found: High GvH to HvG T cell clonal ratios were observed in the allografts of patients with donor T cell macrochimerism. Early after transplant, declines in HvG clones were associated with peak levels of circulating GvH clones. GvH clones were detected in recipient bone marrow, and some of these GvH clones were observed earlier in ileal mucosa or blood, consistent with an intestinal mucosal origin. The conclusions were limited by the relatively low number and heterogeneity of the intestinal transplant patients.

As concerns this clone: The specificity of this receptor is unknown. No qualities accompany the bases; no much larger clone lies one base away.

This chain joins TRBV5-1 to TRBJ2-3, with TRBD2 perhaps the D gene, on 6 matching bases. The sample in question was unstimulated CD4+ T cells sorted from spleen or lymph node cells, obtained before intestinal transplant. The receptor comes from a human donor who received an intestinal transplant. The CDR3 has the sequence CASRGTSTDTQYF. The DNA is TGCGCCAGCAGGGGGACTAGCACAGATACGCAGTATTTT.